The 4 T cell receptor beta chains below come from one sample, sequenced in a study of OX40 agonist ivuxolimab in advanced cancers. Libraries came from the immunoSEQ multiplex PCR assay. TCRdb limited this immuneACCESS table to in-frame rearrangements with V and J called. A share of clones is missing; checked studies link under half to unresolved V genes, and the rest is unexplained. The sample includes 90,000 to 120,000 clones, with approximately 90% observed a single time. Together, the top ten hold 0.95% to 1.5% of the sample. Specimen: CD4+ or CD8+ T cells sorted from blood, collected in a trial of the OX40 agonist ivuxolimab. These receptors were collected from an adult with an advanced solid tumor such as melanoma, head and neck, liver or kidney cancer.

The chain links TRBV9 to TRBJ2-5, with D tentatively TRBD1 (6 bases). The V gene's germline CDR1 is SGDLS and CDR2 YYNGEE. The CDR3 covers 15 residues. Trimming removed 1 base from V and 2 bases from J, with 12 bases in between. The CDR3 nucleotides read TGTGCCAGCAGCGTACAGGGGAGTGAACAAGAGACCCAGTACTTC. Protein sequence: CASSVQGSEQETQYF.

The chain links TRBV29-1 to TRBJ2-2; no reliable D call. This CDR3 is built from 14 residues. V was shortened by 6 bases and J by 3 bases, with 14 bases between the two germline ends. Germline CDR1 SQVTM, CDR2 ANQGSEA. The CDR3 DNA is TGCAGCGTGCTGTCAGGTTCGGACACCGGGGAGCTGTTTTTT. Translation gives CSVLSGSDTGELFF.

In DNA, the CDR3 is TGTGCCAGCAGCTTAAATCTTGGAGCAGGCACAGATACGCAGTATTTT. Translation gives CASSLNLGAGTDTQYF. J is TRBJ2-3 and V is TRBV7-3; D remains unclear. Germline CDR1 SGHTA, CDR2 FQGTGA. The V end lost 1 base, the J end lost 1 base, and 12 bases lay between the germline ends. The length of the CDR3 is 16 residues. Looking up the rest from reference TRBV7-3 and TRBJ2-3 gives the full variable domain: GAGVSQTPSNKVTEKGKYVELRCDPISGHTALYWYRQSLGQGPEFLIYFQGTGAADDSGLPNDRFFAVRPEGSVSTLKIQRTERGDSAVYLCASSLNLGAGTDTQYFGPGTRLTVL.

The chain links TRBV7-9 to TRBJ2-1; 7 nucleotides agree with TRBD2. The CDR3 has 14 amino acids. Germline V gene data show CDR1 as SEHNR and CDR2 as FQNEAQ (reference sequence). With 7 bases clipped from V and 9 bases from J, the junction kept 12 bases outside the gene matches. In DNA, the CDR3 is TGTGCCAGCACCTTCGGGGAGGGAGTCGGTGAGCAGTTCTTC. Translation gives CASTFGEGVGEQFF.